This T cell receptor (beta chain) stems from a study of lymphopenia after photon versus proton radiotherapy. Study results and limitations: Larger post-nadir TCR diversity loss correlated inversely with survival in deceased patients. Under photons, naive T cells and diversity fell while effector/memory populations rose. Post-nadir diversity loss with photons came from oligoclonal expansion, particularly CD8+ Temra cells. Better survival with proton therapy was suggested as possible, not demonstrated.

As concerns this clone: The antigen remains unidentified.

Using immunoSEQ multiplex PCR, the repertoire was profiled, and TCRdb retains in-frame clones only, with some absent. The sample records about 33,000 clones, roughly 90% being singletons. The junction had 15 bases not matched to a gene; V was cut back by 10 bases and J by 15 bases. The CDR3 extends over 13 amino acids. Germline V gene sequence: CDR1 MDHEN, CDR2 SYDVKM. This specimen was peripheral blood, taken from a patient treated with photon-based radiotherapy. The TCR comes from a woman aged 45-60 years with pancreatic cancer. The chain employs TRBV28 and TRBJ2-1; 10 bases align to TRBD2. In DNA form, the CDR3 reads TGTGCCACCCCCGGGCTAGCGGGAGTGGGGTTGTTCTTC. It codes for CATPGLAGVGLFF. The entire variable domain, with the rest obtained from reference TRBV28 and TRBJ2-1, is as follows: DVKVTQSSRYLVKRTGEKVFLECVQDMDHENMFWYRQDPGLGLRLIYFSYDVKMKEKGDIPEGYSVSREKKERFSLILESASTNQTSMYLCATPGLAGVGLFFGPGTRLTVL.